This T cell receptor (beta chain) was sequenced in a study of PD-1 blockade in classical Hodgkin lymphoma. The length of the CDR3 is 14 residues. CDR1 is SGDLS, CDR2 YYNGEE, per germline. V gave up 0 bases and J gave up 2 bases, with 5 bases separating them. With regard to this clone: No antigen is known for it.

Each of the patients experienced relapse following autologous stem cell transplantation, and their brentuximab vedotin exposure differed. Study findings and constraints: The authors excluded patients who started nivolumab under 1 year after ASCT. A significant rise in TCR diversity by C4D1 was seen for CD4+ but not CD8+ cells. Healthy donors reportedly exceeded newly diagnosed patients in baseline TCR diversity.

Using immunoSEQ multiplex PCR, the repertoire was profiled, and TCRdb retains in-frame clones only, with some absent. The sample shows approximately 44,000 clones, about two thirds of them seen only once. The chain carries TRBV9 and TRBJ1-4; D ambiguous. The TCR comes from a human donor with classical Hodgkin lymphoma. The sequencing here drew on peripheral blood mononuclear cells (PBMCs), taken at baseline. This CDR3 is CASSVDWTNEKLFF. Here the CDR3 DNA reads TGTGCCAGCAGCGTAGATTGGACTAATGAAAAACTGTTTTTT.